This T cell receptor beta chain was documented in a study of T cells in Graves' hyperthyroidism and ophthalmopathy. It was RNA transcripts that yielded the amplified TCR beta CDR3 regions. HTBI primers were the set used in a first-round RT-PCR of the TCR CDR3. MiXCR, applied by TCRdb to the multiplex PCR reads, yields one record per CDR3 protein. Among around 660,000 distinct CDR3 sequences, about 45% were seen once, and the ten largest hold roughly 6.5%. V was shortened by 5 bases and J by 7 bases, with 15 bases between the two germline ends. This CDR3 has 15 amino acids. Germline V lookup: CDR1 SGHVS, CDR2 FNYEAQ.

The chain carries TRBV7-6 and TRBJ1-6; D is perhaps TRBD1 (6 bases). The clonotype originates from an adult man with Graves' disease, either hyperthyroidism or ophthalmopathy (not recorded which). Material for sequencing was peripheral blood or thyroid tissue (not recorded which). The CDR3: CASSVKGGVNSPLHF. The CDR3 DNA sequence: TGTGCCAGCAGCGTTAAGGGGGGAGTGAATTCACCCCTCCACTTT. The variable domain in full, with the rest retrieved from reference TRBV7-6 and TRBJ1-6, is GAGVSQSPRYKVTKRGQDVALRCDPISGHVSLYWYRQALGQGPEFLTYFNYEAQQDKSGLPNDRFSAERPEGSISTLTIQRTEQRDSAMYRCASSVKGGVNSPLHFGNGTRLTVT.